This T cell receptor beta chain emerged from a study of T cells in Graves' hyperthyroidism and ophthalmopathy. This clonotype was detected ten times or more. Its matching antigen is unknown. TCR beta CDR3 region amplification was performed from RNA transcripts. First-round RT-PCR targeting the TCR CDR3 was performed with the HTBI primer set. MiXCR was run by TCRdb on the multiplex PCR reads, yielding one entry per CDR3 protein. The sample has about 130,000 distinct CDR3 sequences, more than 20% seen once. Study-level results: Blood shared most expanded thyroid clonotypes above 0.001.

The clonotype originates from a woman in her forties or fifties with Graves' hyperthyroidism that later progressed to Graves' ophthalmopathy. Sequenced: blood.

This chain's CDR3 is CSAPPTRTDTQYF. The CDR3 DNA reads as TGCAGTGCACCCCCGACACGCACAGATACGCAGTATTTT. The chain links TRBV20-1 to TRBJ2-3; D ambiguous. The CDR3 loop spans 13 amino acids. Germline CDR1 and CDR2: DFQATT and SNEGSKA (reference sequence). V lost 6 bases and J lost 1, with 11 bases in between.